This T cell receptor (beta chain) was sequenced for a study of T cells in localized non-small cell lung cancer. Regarding the study as a whole: Across samples, adjacent lung featured a median 57 of the top 100 tumor clones. Clonality of T cells reached its maximum in uninvolved adjacent lung, surpassing tumor.

Clones were read by immunoSEQ multiplex PCR, and TCRdb kept only the in-frame ones, dropping some. The table has 8,800 or so clones, 35% to 45% seen once. The CDR3 loop spans 13 amino acids. Germline CDR1 is SGDLS and CDR2 is YYNGEE. Trimming left V 0 bases short and J 0 bases short, with 3 bases between. This clone was picked up a small number of times. Its specificity is unknown. The sequence came from a woman aged 35-70 years with stage I lung adenocarcinoma. The J gene is TRBJ1-1, the V gene TRBV9; D gene ambiguous. Specimen: lymph node tissue, collected before any cancer treatment. The CDR3 is CASSVVLNTEAFF. The CDR3 nucleotides are TGTGCCAGCAGCGTAGTTTTGAACACTGAAGCTTTCTTT. Supplemented by reference TRBV9 and TRBJ1-1, the full variable domain reads DSGVTQTPKHLITATGQRVTLRCSPRSGDLSVYWYQQSLDQGLQFLIQYYNGEERAKGNILERFSAQQFPDLHSELNLSSLELGDSALYFCASSVVLNTEAFFGQGTRLTVV.